This T cell receptor beta chain was sequenced during a study of blood T cells in healthy people across ages. Trimming cost V 9 bases and J 7 bases, with 12 bases left between them. The CDR3 totals 12 residues. CDR1 is MNHNY and CDR2 is SVGAGI in the germline V gene (reference sequence). Through a sample-barcoded 5' primer and a J-beta primer mix, a second PCR was run for roughly 6 to 12 cycles. TCRdb recomputed calls from the 5' RACE reads with MiXCR, one row per CDR3 protein. Of approximately 780,000 distinct CDR3 sequences in the sample, around a quarter were seen once. This clonotype occurred a few times. The sample was also linked to a second study, of T cells of mothers and their children.

This receptor was obtained from a boy younger than 18 in good health. The chain joins TRBV6-6 to TRBJ1-4, with D perhaps TRBD1 (5 bases). Sequencing used blood. The CDR3 region has the DNA TGTGCCAGTACCGTGGGGGGTGAAAAACTGTTTTTT. Its translation: CASTVGGEKLFF.